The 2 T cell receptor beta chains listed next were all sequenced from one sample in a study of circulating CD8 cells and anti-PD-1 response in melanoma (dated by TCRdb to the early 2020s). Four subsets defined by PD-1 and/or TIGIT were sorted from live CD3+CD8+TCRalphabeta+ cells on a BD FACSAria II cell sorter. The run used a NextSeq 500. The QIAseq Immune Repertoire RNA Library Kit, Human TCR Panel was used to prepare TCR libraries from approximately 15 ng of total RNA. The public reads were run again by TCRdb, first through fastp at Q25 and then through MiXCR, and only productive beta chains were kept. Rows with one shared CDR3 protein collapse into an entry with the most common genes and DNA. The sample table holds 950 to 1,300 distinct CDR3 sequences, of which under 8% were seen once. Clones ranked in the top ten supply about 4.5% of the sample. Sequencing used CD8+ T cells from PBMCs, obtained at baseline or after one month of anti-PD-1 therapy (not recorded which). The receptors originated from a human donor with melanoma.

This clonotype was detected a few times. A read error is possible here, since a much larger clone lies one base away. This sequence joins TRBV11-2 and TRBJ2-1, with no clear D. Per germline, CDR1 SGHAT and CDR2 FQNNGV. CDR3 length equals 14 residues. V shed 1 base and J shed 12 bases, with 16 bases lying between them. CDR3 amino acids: CASSLGFGRGGQFF. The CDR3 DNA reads TGTGCCAGCAGCTTAGGTTTCGGCCGCGGTGGGCAGTTCTTC.

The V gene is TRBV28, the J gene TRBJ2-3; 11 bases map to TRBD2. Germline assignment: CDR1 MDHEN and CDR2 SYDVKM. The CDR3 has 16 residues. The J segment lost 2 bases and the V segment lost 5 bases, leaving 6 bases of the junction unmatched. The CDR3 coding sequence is TGTGCCAGCAGTGATCCGGGACTAGCGGACACAGATACGCAGTATTTT. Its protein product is CASSDPGLADTDTQYF.